The 15 T cell receptor beta chains presented below share a single source sample, sequenced in a study of memory CD4+ T cells and cytomegalovirus serostatus. The sort gate was single viable CD3+CD4+CD8-CD45RO+ cells for memory CD4+ T cells. Sequenced by immunoSEQ multiplex PCR; TCRdb stores in-frame clones only, minus some. The sample includes tens of thousands of clones, 79% of them seen just once. The sequenced sample was memory CD4+ T cells from blood. Every receptor here comes from an adult in good health and CMV-seronegative.

This chain joins TRBV7-6 and TRBJ2-3; a weak D match, TRBD2 (5 bases). CDR3 size: 13 residues. Germline V gives CDR1 SGHVS, CDR2 FNYEAQ. V was trimmed by 5 bases and J by 3 bases, leaving 9 bases between them. The DNA for the CDR3 is TGTGCCAGCAGCCCGGACTGGACAGATACGCAGTATTTT. This translates into CASSPDWTDTQYF. Full variable domain (remainder filled in from reference TRBV7-6 and TRBJ2-3): GAGVSQSPRYKVTKRGQDVALRCDPISGHVSLYWYRQALGQGPEFLTYFNYEAQQDKSGLPNDRFSAERPEGSISTLTIQRTEQRDSAMYRCASSPDWTDTQYFGPGTRLTVL.

This clone came up a few times. The chain is built from TRBV10-3 and TRBJ1-1; 7 bases agree with TRBD1. Germline-derived CDR1 and CDR2 are ENHRY and SYGVKD. The CDR3 is made up of 14 amino acids. V lost 6 bases, J lost 7 bases, and 11 bases stayed unmatched. CDR3 loop: CAIRTLDRRGEAFF. The CDR3 DNA follows: TGTGCCATCAGGACCCTGGACAGGCGAGGTGAAGCTTTCTTT.

The chain carries TRBV7-2 and TRBJ1-4; 8 bases are shared with TRBD1. This CDR3 has 15 amino acids. CDR1 is SGHTA, CDR2 FQGNSA, per germline. V shed 5 bases and J 8 bases; nucleotides not matched to a gene: 10. The CDR3 sequence: CASSPRTGLGEKLFF. The CDR3, as DNA: TGTGCCAGCAGCCCCCGGACAGGGCTCGGCGAAAAACTGTTTTTT.

The chain has TRBV7-8 and TRBJ2-2; D not resolved. The CDR3 consists of 16 residues. From germline, CDR1 is SGHVS and CDR2 FQNEAQ. Trimming pared 1 base from V and 7 bases from J, leaving 16 bases between. The CDR3 sequence: CASSLVPAGWDGELFF. CDR3 sequence (DNA): TGTGCCAGCAGCTTAGTGCCCGCAGGATGGGACGGGGAGCTGTTTTTT.

The rearrangement links TRBV7-3 to TRBJ2-1; 7 bases are a match to TRBD1. This CDR3 has 16 residues. V shed 0 bases and J 5 bases; nucleotides not matched to a gene: 7. Germline V lookup: CDR1 SGHTA, CDR2 FQGTGA. The CDR3, as DNA: TGTGCCAGCAGCTTAACCCGGGACAGACTTAACAATGAGCAGTTCTTC. Its translation is CASSLTRDRLNNEQFF.

The chain couples TRBV18 to TRBJ2-3; D ambiguous. Trimming took 3 bases from V and 0 from J, leaving 7 bases between them. Per the germline V gene, CDR1 is KGHSH and CDR2 is LQKENI. CDR3 length equals 14 residues. This CDR3 is CASSPKESTDTQYF. CDR3 sequence (DNA): TGTGCCAGCTCACCTAAGGAGAGCACAGATACGCAGTATTTT.

The chain carries TRBV19 and TRBJ1-5; D ambiguous. Germline lookup yields CDR1 LNHDA and CDR2 SQIVND (reference sequence). The CDR3 has 16 amino acids. The ends were cut back, 1 base at V and 4 bases at J, with 14 bases in the middle. This chain's CDR3 is CASSIGRVGDNQPQHF. CDR3 bases: TGTGCCAGTAGTATAGGGCGGGTCGGAGATAATCAGCCCCAGCATTTT.

This clone was found once. The chain couples TRBV14 to TRBJ2-7, with 7 bases lining up with TRBD1. The CDR3 extends over 14 amino acids. From germline, CDR1 is SGHDN and CDR2 FVKESK. Losses at the gene ends were 4 bases for V and 3 bases for J; bases not matched to a gene: 6. This chain's CDR3 is CASSRGDSYYEQYF. CDR3 in DNA: TGTGCCAGCAGCCGAGGGGACAGTTACTACGAGCAGTACTTC.

This clone came up once. The chain is built from TRBV10-2 and TRBJ2-5; 7 bases agree with TRBD2. In germline, CDR1 is WSHSY, CDR2 SAAADI. The V gene end was trimmed by 8 bases and the J gene end by 6 bases; junction bases not matched to a gene: 6. The CDR3 has 12 amino acids. The CDR3 nucleotides read TGCGCCAGCGGGGGAGGGCCCCAGACCCAGTACTTC. Translation gives CASGGGPQTQYF.

The rearrangement uses TRBV6-4 and TRBJ2-2; 8 bases are a match to TRBD1. The CDR3 has 15 residues. Trimming cost V 4 bases and J 6 bases; bases outside gene matches: 7. Germline values: CDR1 MRHNA, CDR2 SNTAGT. The DNA for the CDR3 is TGTGCCAGCAGTGTGGCGACAGGGGCCGCCGGGGAGCTGTTTTTT. This encodes CASSVATGAAGELFF.

The chain employs TRBV19 and TRBJ2-7, with D maybe TRBD1 (6 bases). In germline, CDR1 is LNHDA, CDR2 SQIVND (reference sequence). Trimming shortened V by 5 bases and J by 3 bases, and 14 bases separated the two germline ends. The CDR3 consists of 14 residues. The CDR3 sequence is CASSARQESYEQYF. CDR3 in DNA: TGTGCCAGTAGTGCCCGACAGGAGAGCTACGAGCAGTACTTC.

J is TRBJ1-2 and V is TRBV5-1; TRBD1 agrees at 9 bases. J lost 6 bases, V lost 2 bases, and 11 bases had no gene match. CDR1 SGHRS and CDR2 YFSETQ come from the germline V gene. The CDR3 is 16 amino acids. The DNA of the CDR3 is TGCGCCAGCAGCTTTAATCCGGGACAGGGCGGTGATGGCTACACCTTC. Translating it yields CASSFNPGQGGDGYTF.

This clone was recorded once. The rearrangement links TRBV30 to TRBJ1-5, with D perhaps matching TRBD1 (5 bases). The CDR3 length is 15 residues. The germline V and J ends were trimmed by 0 bases and 0 bases, with 9 bases remaining between them. Germline values: CDR1 GTSNPN, CDR2 SVGIG (reference sequence). CDR3 in DNA: TGTGCCTGGAGTGTATACGGGGGTAGCAATCAGCCCCAGCATTTT. It specifies CAWSVYGGSNQPQHF.

A word on this clone: The sample carries other DNA sequences with the same CDR3. This sequence joins TRBV11-1 and TRBJ1-1; D gene uncertain. The V end was cut by 5 bases, the J end by 5 bases, with 18 bases between. Germline V CDR1 and CDR2: SGHAT, FQDESV (reference sequence). This CDR3 has 15 amino acids. The CDR3 DNA is TGTGCCAGCAGCGATCTACACAGTCTGTTTACTGAAGCTTTCTTT. It specifies CASSDLHSLFTEAFF.

This sequence joins TRBV19 and TRBJ2-3; 12 bases match TRBD2. The CDR3 is 14 amino acids. Germline CDR1 reads LNHDA; CDR2 reads SQIVND (reference sequence). J lost 6 bases, V lost 4 bases, and 2 bases had no gene match. DNA of the CDR3: TGTGCCAGTAGTAACCTAGCGGGAGGGGATACGCAGTATTTT. It yields the protein CASSNLAGGDTQYF.